The rows below give T cell receptor beta chains drawn from one sample of a study of identical twins. TCRdb re-analysed the 5' RACE reads in MiXCR, keeping a single row per CDR3 protein. The repertoire holds 690,000 or so distinct CDR3 sequences, around 6% seen once, with about 1.8% in the top ten. Sequenced: naive T cells sorted from blood. The receptors were sampled from a man younger than 30 in good health. Each CDR3 is given with its conserved first and last residue. The D gene is left open where the match is weak. The size entry is marked missing in some rows and otherwise reads once, few, many or a size class.

cdr3_length clone_size j_call v_call d_call cdr3_nt cdr3_aa
16 . TRBJ2-1 TRBV7-9 . TGTGCCAGCAGCTCAACTGCTGCGGGACAGTTCAATGAGCAGTTCTTC CASSSTAAGQFNEQFF
10 many TRBJ1-3 TRBV20-1 . TGCAGTGCTATCGGAAACACCATATATTTT CSAIGNTIYF
16 many TRBJ2-1 TRBV23-1 . TGCGCCAGCACCCAGTTGGACAGCCCACATTACAATGAGCAGTTCTTC CASTQLDSPHYNEQFF
13 few TRBJ2-5 TRBV29-1 . TGCAGCGTTGGGGGGTCATTGAGGGAGACCCAGTACTTC CSVGGSLRETQYF
17 . TRBJ2-7 TRBV6-5 . TGTGCCAGCAGTTCCCCCGGCTCAGGCGGTGGTTCCTACGAGCAGTACTTC CASSSPGSGGGSYEQYF
13 many TRBJ2-7 TRBV7-2 . TGTGCCAGCAGCTCAAAAGACTTCGGCGAGCAGTACTTC CASSSKDFGEQYF
13 many TRBJ2-7 TRBV6-5 . TGTGCCAGCAGTTATCTGAGGGGCGACGAGCAGTACTTC CASSYLRGDEQYF
13 few TRBJ2-3 TRBV20-1 . TGCAGTGCGAGAGAGACAGGGCGGAGGGCGCAGTATTTT CSARETGRRAQYF
15 many TRBJ2-1 TRBV7-2 . TGTGCCAGCAGCTTAGCGAGTTGGTCCTACAATGAGCAGTTCTTC CASSLASWSYNEQFF
16 few TRBJ2-1 TRBV4-2 TRBD1 TGTGCCAGCAGCCATCGCCTCGGACAGGGGGCACATGAGCAGTTCTTC CASSHRLGQGAHEQFF
14 many TRBJ2-2 TRBV20-1 . TGCAGTGCCCCTCGCGGAGGGCCCTCCGGGGAGCTGTTTTTT CSAPRGGPSGELFF
13 many TRBJ1-1 TRBV18 . TGTGCCAGCAGCCCTCAGGTGAACACTGAAGCTTTCTTT CASSPQVNTEAFF
14 . TRBJ1-5 TRBV12-3/TRBV12-4 . TGTGCCAGCAAACTACAGGGACCACAGCAGCCCCAGCATTTT CASKLQGPQQPQHF
16 few TRBJ1-1 TRBV12-3/TRBV12-4 . TGTGCCAGCAGCCTAAGGGCGGCAGTGGGGTCCACTGAAGCTTTCTTT CASSLRAAVGSTEAFF
11 few TRBJ1-2 TRBV30 . TGTGCCTGGAGTCTACAGTATGGCTACACCTTC CAWSLQYGYTF